This TCR beta chain was observed in a study of CD4 T cells in relation to SARS-CoV-2 and coronaviruses. For the study at large: Controls used an HIV-1 Nef peptide pool or no peptide.

Measured with immunoSEQ multiplex PCR; TCRdb has only the in-frame clones, and not every one. The sample yields fewer than 20,000 clones, roughly 81% seen once. Unexposed donor CD4+ T cells date from 2011-2018, before the COVID-19 pandemic. After 10 to 11 days of culture, CD4+ T cells were isolated. Unexposed-donor CD4+ T cells were probed with SARS-CoV-2 S/N and four cold-coronavirus spikes, cells permitting. Worth noting for this clone: No antigen is known for it.

V trimming: 4 bases; J trimming: 2 bases; junction bases outside the gene matches: 7. The length of the CDR3 is 17 residues. The germline V gene encodes CDR1 LNHDA and CDR2 SQIVND (reference sequence). This chain connects TRBV19 to TRBJ2-6; 8 positions match TRBD1. The specimen was CD4+ T cells from PBMCs, cultured in vitro. The receptor's source is a human donor in good health. CDR3 residues: CASSRTTGEAGANVLTF. CDR3 coding DNA: TGTGCCAGTAGTAGAACGACAGGGGAGGCTGGGGCCAACGTCCTGACTTTC.